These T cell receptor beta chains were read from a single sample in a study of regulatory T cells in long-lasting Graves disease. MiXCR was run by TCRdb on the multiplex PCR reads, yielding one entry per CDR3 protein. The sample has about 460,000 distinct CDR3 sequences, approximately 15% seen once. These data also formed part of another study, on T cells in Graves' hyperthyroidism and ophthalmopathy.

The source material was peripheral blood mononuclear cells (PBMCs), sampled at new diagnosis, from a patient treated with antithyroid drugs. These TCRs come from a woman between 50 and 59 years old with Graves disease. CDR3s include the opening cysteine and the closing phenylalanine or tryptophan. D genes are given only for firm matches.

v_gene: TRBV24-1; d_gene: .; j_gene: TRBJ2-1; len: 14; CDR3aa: CATSDLQGLGEQFF
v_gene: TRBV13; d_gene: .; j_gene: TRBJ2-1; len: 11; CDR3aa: CASSLTREQFF
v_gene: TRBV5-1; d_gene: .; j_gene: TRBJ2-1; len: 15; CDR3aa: CASSLSRDKSNEQFF
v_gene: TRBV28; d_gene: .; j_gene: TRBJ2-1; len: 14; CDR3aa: CASSLYQGRNEQFF
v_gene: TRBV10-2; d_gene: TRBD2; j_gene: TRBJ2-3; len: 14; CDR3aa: CASKTSGYTDTQYF
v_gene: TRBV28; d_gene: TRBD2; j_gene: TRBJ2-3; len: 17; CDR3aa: CASSSASLAGAGDTQYF
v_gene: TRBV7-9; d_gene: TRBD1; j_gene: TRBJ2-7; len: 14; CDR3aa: CASSLVQGLDEQYF
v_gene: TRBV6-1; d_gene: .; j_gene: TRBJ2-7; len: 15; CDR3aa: CASRPLSSGHYEQYF
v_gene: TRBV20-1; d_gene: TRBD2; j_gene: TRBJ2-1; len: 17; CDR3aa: CSAGGLAGEGNYNEQFF
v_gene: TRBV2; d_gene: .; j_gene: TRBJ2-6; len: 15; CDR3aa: CASASDYSGANVLTF
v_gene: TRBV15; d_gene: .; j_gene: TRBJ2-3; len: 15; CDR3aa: CATSRGQPFTDTQYF
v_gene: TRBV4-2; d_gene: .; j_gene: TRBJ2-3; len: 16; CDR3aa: CASSQGLGVVSDTQYF
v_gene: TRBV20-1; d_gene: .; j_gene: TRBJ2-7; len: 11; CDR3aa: CSASHSYEQYF
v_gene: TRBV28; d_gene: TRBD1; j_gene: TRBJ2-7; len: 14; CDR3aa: CASRGQISSYEQYF
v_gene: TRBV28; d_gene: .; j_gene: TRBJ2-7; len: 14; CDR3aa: CASRRAGDSYEQYF
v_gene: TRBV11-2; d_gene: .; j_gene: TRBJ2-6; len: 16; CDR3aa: CASSSSLGAGANVLTF
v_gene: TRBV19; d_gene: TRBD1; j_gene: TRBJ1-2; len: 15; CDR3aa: CASSIAPGQGYGYTF
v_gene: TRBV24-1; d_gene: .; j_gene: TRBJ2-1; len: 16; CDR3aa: CATSDLGQSSYNEQFF
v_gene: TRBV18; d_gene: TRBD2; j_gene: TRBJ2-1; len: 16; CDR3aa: CASLVGLAGVYNEQFF
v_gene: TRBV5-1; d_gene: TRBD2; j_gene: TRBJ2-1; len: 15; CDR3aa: CASSLGAGVSNEQFF
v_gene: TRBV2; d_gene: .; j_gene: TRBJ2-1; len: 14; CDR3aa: CASSARARYNEQFF
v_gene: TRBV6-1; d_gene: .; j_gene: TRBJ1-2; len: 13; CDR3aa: CASRVGVMDGYTF
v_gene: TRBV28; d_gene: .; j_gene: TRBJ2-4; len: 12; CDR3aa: CASSPDMGIQYF
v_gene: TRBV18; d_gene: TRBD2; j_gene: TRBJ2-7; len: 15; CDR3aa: CASSPGEGPLDEQYF
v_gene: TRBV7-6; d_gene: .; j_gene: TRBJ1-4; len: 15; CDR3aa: CASSLSGFRAEKLFF
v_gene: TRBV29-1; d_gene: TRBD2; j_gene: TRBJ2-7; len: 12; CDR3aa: CSVRTSVAEQYF
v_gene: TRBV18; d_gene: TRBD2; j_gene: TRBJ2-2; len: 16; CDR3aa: CASSQAGTSGTGELFF
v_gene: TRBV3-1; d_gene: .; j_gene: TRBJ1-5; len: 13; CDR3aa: CASSQTHNQPQHF
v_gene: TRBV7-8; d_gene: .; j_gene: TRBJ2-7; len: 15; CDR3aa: CASSAYRTAVYEQYF
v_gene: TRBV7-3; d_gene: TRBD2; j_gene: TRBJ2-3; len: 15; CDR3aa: CASSPTSGVTDTQYF